Listed here is a single T cell receptor beta chain. This clonotype was seen repeatedly, ten times or more. The clone's antigen remains unknown. No quality values exist for individual bases; no much larger clone is one base distant. Stable Graves' hyperthyroidism was defined as the absence of progression to ophthalmopathy over 18 months of follow-up. The hyperthyroidism patients were between 18 and 65 years old and newly diagnosed, with a disease duration of less than 2 months. Any patient with an uncontrolled infection, another autoimmune disease, pregnancy or lactation was excluded. Clinical symptoms, serum thyroxine and TRAb, thyroid ultrasound, and orbital computed tomography formed the basis for the diagnoses. PBMCs were separated from under 11 ml of fresh peripheral blood using Ficoll-Paque density gradient centrifugation. Total RNA was extracted with Trizol reagent, and quality was checked on an Agilent 2100 Bioanalyzer.

This entry belongs to a study of T cells in Graves' hyperthyroidism and ophthalmopathy (dated by TCRdb to about 2019). Regarding the complete study: Peripheral blood samples were taken at initial diagnosis, before any treatment was given. TCR V-J signatures able to tell the groups apart were searched for in a discovery cohort of 90 to 100 patients, of whom over 40 had Graves' ophthalmopathy and around 56 had stable Graves' hyperthyroidism. Prospective prediction of ophthalmopathy was tested in an independent validation cohort consisting of 18 hyperthyroidism patients and around 16 patients who later progressed to ophthalmopathy. The approximately 100 discovery patients were randomly divided into training and test sets at a 7:3 ratio. In addition, the study compared T-cell repertoires in thyroid tissue and in blood from roughly 6 Graves' hyperthyroidism patients. After blood sampling, hyperthyroidism patients were treated with methimazole at a starting dose of 30 mg daily, and ophthalmopathy patients were treated with high-dose intravenous methylprednisolone. The paper reports TCR Vbeta CDR3 sequencing of more than 120 peripheral blood samples: around 41 ophthalmopathy, over 70 hyperthyroidism and 17 progressor patients. Study-wide conclusions, independent of this receptor: No statistical method was used to fix the sample size in advance, and group allocation was not hidden from the investigators. Most expanded thyroid clonotypes (frequency above 0.001) were also detected in blood, suggesting blood repertoires may reflect thyroid immune responses. In validation, progression to ophthalmopathy was predicted by the model with roughly 71% sensitivity and 72% to 80% specificity, a median of approximately 6.5 months before onset. A model built on a 13 V-J signature distinguished ophthalmopathy from stable hyperthyroidism, reaching about 88% sensitivity and 81.08% specificity in cross-validation and 80%/75% in testing.

V loses 4 bases of germline sequence and J loses 4 bases, and the interval between the two ends is 16 bases. The CDR3, from cysteine to phenylalanine, totals 15 residues. The only DNA kept is the CDR3, 45 bases in frame from the first base. CDR1 and CDR2 are read off the germline V gene as SNHLY and FYNNEI. Amplification of TCR beta CDR3 regions was carried out from RNA transcripts. A first-round RT-PCR of the TCR CDR3 used the HTBI primer set with the Qiagen OneStep RT-PCR kit. A second multiplex PCR round built the libraries, followed by size selection and purification. Paired-end sequencing of the libraries was performed with 100 bp reads on an Illumina HiSeq2000. In the paper's pipeline: SOAPnuke was used to process the raw data, throwing out any read that contained adapters or uncalled bases, had a mean Phred below 15, or lacked an exact constant-primer or identifier match. COPE v1.2.5 was used to merge high-quality paired reads, and clonotypes were defined as unique nucleotide sequences. MiTCR v1.1 was used to align clonotypes to the IMGT TRBV, TRBD and TRBJ reference segments. The analysis was restricted to V-J combinations with a frequency above 0.0001, which together covered about 99% of the repertoires. A TCS score was defined as the ratio between F50 (clonal expansion) and ExV (chaos), using BLOSUM62-based TCRdist between CDR3 peptides within each V-J. Welch's t-statistics and random forest reduced 500 to 550 V-J features to about 12, which were used in a naive Bayes classifier (R e1071). The similarity between thyroid and blood repertoires was quantified using the Morisita-Horn index. TCRdb trimmed the raw reads at Q25, called clones with MiXCR and kept productive beta chains. One record per CDR3 amino acid sequence lists the most common genes and DNA. The authors' filters were not applied to this entry. Here the sample has around 800,000 distinct CDR3 sequences; 38% occur a single time. About 8.9% of the sample belongs to the ten largest clones.

This sequence was found in a man aged 18 to 29 with Graves' hyperthyroidism. The sequence joins TRBV2 to TRBJ1-2; no D segment can be confidently identified. Sequences were obtained from blood. Here is the DNA: TGTGCCAGCAGTGGAGGCTCCTTCGCCCTCTATGGCTACACCTTC. This is translated as CASSGGSFALYGYTF. Beyond the CDR3, the reference TRBV2 and TRBJ1-2 genes provide the residues; the full variable domain reads: EPEVTQTPSHQVTQMGQEVILRCVPISNHLYFYWYRQILGQKVEFLVSFYNNEISEKSEIFDDQFSVERPDGSNFTLKIRSTKLEDSAMYFCASSGGSFALYGYTFGSGTRLTVV.